The entry below describes one T cell receptor beta chain. The antigen is not known. These data belong to a study of T-cell memory formation after mild COVID-19. Overall study results and limits: Most CD4+ clones that shrank were in CM and EM, while CD8+ ones turned up in EMRA. Contracting clones from day 15 to 85 had balanced CD4/CD8; later expanders favoured CD4+.

The CDR3 covers 15 residues. The germline V and J ends were trimmed by 6 bases and 8 bases, with 20 bases remaining between them. Germline lookup yields CDR1 SEHNR and CDR2 FQNEAQ (reference sequence). One entry per CDR3 protein results from TCRdb running MiXCR on the 5' RACE reads. Here the sample spans about 350,000 distinct CDR3 sequences, about 20% being singletons. The gene calls are TRBV7-9 and TRBJ2-1; either TRBD1 or TRBD2 may supply D (5 bases each). The sequence was obtained from a man younger than 35 who had mild COVID-19 (a few samples of this study predate the infection). Cell type and time point are not known. The sequenced material came from PBMCs or a T cell subset sorted from them (not recorded which). The CDR3 loop is CASRNTGTRGDEQFF. The CDR3, as DNA: TGTGCCAGCAGAAATACCGGGACGAGGGGCGATGAGCAGTTCTTC. Full variable domain (missing parts from reference TRBV7-9 and TRBJ2-1): DTGVSQNPRHKITKRGQNVTFRCDPISEHNRLYWYRQTLGQGPEFLTYFQNEAQLEKSRLLSDRFSAERPKGSFSTLEIQRTEQGDSAMYLCASRNTGTRGDEQFFGPGTRLTVL.